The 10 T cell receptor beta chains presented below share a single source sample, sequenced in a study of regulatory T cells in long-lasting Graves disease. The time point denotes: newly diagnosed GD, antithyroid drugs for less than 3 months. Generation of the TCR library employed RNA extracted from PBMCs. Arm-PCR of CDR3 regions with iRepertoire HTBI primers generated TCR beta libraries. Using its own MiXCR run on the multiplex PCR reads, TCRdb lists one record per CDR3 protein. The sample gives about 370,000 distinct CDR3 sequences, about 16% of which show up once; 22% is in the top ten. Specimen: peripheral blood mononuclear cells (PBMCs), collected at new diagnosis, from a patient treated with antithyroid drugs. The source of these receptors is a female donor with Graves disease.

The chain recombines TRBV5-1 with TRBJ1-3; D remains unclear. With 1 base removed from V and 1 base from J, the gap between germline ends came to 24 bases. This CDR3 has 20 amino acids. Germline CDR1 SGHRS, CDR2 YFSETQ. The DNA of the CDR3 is TGCGCCAGCAGCTTGAATCTGGTCCGTCGTACACCGATTTCTGGAAACACCATATATTTT. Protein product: CASSLNLVRRTPISGNTIYF.

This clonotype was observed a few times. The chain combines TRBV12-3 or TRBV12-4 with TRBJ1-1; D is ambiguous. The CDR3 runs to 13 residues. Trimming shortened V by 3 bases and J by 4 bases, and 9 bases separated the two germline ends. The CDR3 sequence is CASSFGRGTEAFF. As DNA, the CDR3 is TGTGCCAGCAGTTTTGGCAGAGGCACTGAAGCTTTCTTT.

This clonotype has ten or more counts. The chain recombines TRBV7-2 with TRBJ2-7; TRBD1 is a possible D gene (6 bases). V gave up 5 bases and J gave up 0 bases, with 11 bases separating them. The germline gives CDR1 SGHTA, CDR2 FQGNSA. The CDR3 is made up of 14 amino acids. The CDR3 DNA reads TGTGCCAGCAGCGTAGGACAGAGCTCCTACGAGCAGTACTTC. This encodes CASSVGQSSYEQYF.

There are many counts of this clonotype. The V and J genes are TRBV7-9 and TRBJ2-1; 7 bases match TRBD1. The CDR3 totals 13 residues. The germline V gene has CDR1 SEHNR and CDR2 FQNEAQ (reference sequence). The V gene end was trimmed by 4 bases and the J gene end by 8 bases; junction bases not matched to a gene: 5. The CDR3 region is CASSSTGFDEQFF. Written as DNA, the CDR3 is TGTGCCAGCAGCTCGACAGGGTTCGATGAGCAGTTCTTC. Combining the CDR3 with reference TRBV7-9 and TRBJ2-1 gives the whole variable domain DTGVSQNPRHKITKRGQNVTFRCDPISEHNRLYWYRQTLGQGPEFLTYFQNEAQLEKSRLLSDRFSAERPKGSFSTLEIQRTEQGDSAMYLCASSSTGFDEQFFGPGTRLTVL.

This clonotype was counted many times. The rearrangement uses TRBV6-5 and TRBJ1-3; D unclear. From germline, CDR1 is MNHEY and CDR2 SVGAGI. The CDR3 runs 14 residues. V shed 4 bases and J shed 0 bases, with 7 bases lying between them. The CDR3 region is CASSSLSSGNTIYF. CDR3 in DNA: TGTGCCAGCAGTTCCCTGAGCTCTGGAAACACCATATATTTT.

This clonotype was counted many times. The CDR3 region has the DNA TGTGCCAGCAGCCCGGGGGCCAGCTATGGCTACACCTTC. Translated: CASSPGASYGYTF. This rearrangement joins TRBV3-1 to TRBJ1-2; possibly TRBD1 for D (6 bases). CDR1 LGHDT and CDR2 YNNKEL come from the germline V gene (reference sequence). CDR3 length: 13 residues. Trimming cost V 4 bases and J 4 bases, with 10 bases left between them.

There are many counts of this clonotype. The CDR3 region is CASSEGGQGVREQYF. In DNA form, the CDR3 reads TGTGCCAGCAGTGAAGGGGGACAGGGGGTTCGGGAGCAGTACTTC. The chain combines TRBV2 with TRBJ2-7, with 11 bases fitting TRBD1. Germline V lookup: CDR1 SNHLY, CDR2 FYNNEI. Trimming took 1 base from V and 7 from J; bases not matched to a gene: 6. The CDR3 runs to 15 residues.

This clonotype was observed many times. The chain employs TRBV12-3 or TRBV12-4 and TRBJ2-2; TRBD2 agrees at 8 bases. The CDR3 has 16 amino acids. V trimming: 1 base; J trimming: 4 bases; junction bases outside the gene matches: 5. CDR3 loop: CASSLVSGRGTGELFF. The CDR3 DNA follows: TGTGCCAGCAGTTTAGTTTCCGGGAGGGGCACCGGGGAGCTGTTTTTT.

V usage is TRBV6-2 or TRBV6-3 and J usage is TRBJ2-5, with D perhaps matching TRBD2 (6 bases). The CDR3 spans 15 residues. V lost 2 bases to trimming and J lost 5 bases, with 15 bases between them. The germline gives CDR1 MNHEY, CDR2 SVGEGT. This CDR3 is CASSYAPGAGETQYF. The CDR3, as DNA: TGTGCCAGCAGTTACGCCCCCGGGGCGGGGGAGACCCAGTACTTC.

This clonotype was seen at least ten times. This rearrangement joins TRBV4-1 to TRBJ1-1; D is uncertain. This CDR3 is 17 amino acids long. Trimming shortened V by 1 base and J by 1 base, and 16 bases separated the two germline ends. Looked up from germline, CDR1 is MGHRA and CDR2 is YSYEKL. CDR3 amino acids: CASSQVAPLHRNTEAFF. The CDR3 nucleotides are TGCGCCAGCAGCCAAGTTGCCCCGCTCCACAGGAACACTGAAGCTTTCTTT.